These T cell receptor beta chains were read from a single sample in a study of blood T cell repertoires in COVID-19. The method was immunoSEQ multiplex PCR; TCRdb's version includes in-frame clones alone and lacks a portion of them. The table includes about 130,000 clones, about 93% detected once. The sequencing input was peripheral blood. The receptor set was obtained from a man aged 50 or older with COVID-19, enrolled during active disease. CDR3s leave out the opening cysteine and the closing phenylalanine or tryptophan. The order of the fields is J gene, clone size, V gene, CDR3 protein. For some rows the clone size is stated as once, few or many, or as a class when expanded; others skip it.

>TRBJ2-7|-|TRBV18
ASSTSVVPYEQY
>TRBJ2-7|-|TRBV6-6
ASSYSGTPYEQY
>TRBJ2-1|-|TRBV12-3/TRBV12-4
ASSSSAGNEQF
>TRBJ1-5|-|TRBV7-9
ASNPRGGFQGLNQPQH
>TRBJ1-1|-|TRBV5-1
ASSFRGTVSMNTEAF
>TRBJ2-7|-|TRBV30
AWARDRYEQY
>TRBJ2-6|-|TRBV3-1/TRBV3-2
ASSSGTAFSGANVLT
>TRBJ2-7|-|TRBV11-2
ASSKTGGLEQY
>TRBJ2-1|-|TRBV24-1
ATSGSRRESDYNEQF
>TRBJ2-2|once|TRBV2
ASSRQGTGELF
>TRBJ1-4|few|TRBV7-9
ASSPDRVNEKLF
>TRBJ1-3|-|TRBV5-1
ASSLAGIGTGE
>TRBJ1-5|-|TRBV7-2
ASSLVGTAYQPQH
>TRBJ1-3|once|TRBV27
ASRDTQGSGNTIY
>TRBJ2-5|-|TRBV29-1
SVESVATGGGETQY
>TRBJ2-3|-|TRBV9
ASSTDPTGGLTDTQY
>TRBJ2-2|-|TRBV7-2
ASSLGGRTGELF
>TRBJ2-1|-|TRBV28
ASRRESSYNEQF
>TRBJ1-2|-|TRBV28
ASSLEVLGYT
>TRBJ2-5|-|TRBV9
ASSVGQGRETQY
>TRBJ2-3|once|TRBV5-8
ASTRLWGGDTQY
>TRBJ2-1|-|TRBV19
ASTPTGGSYNEQF
>TRBJ2-3|-|TRBV19
ASSIEGTGADTQY
>TRBJ2-1|-|TRBV25-1
ASISNLGLYNEQF